The text below deals with one TCR beta chain. The sample belongs to a study of PD-L1 blockade in urothelial cancer. The overall study: The median number of T cells present in blood samples was 130,000 to 150,000.

Germline CDR1 LNHDA, CDR2 SQIVND (reference sequence). Unmatched junction bases numbered 12, after V lost 4 bases and J lost 6 bases. CDR3 size: 16 residues. The time point here: pretreatment peripheral blood. The study enrolled patients with locally advanced or metastatic urothelial carcinoma. TCRdb keeps only in-frame clones here, not all; method: immunoSEQ multiplex PCR. The table shows about 51,000 clones, with just over 85% occurring only once. The sequence derives from a man aged 55 to 69 with urothelial cancer. Sequenced material: PBMCs, taken around atezolizumab (anti-PD-L1) treatment. V gene TRBV19 combines with J gene TRBJ2-7; TRBD1 matches at 10 bases. This chain's CDR3 is CASSRTTGGDRLEQYF. The CDR3 nucleotides read TGTGCCAGTAGTAGGACGACAGGGGGCGATCGCCTCGAGCAGTACTTC.